This T cell receptor beta chain was profiled in a study of T cell clones after liver transplantation. In regard to this clone: Its antigen is not known.

Study-wide results and limits: These preliminary findings come from unstandardized post-transplant sampling times.

Method: immunoSEQ multiplex PCR; TCRdb's copy keeps in-frame clones and lacks some. The table lists about 60,000 clones, 65% to 75% of them singletons. CDR3 length equals 13 residues. V gave up 7 bases and J gave up 9 bases; unmatched junction bases: 11. Germline V gene sequence: CDR1 LNHNV, CDR2 YYDKDF (reference sequence). This chain uses TRBV15 with TRBJ2-7, with 8 bases that match TRBD1. This TCR was sampled from a human donor who received a liver transplant. The sequencing here drew on CD4+ T cells from blood, taken before liver transplant. The DNA for the CDR3 is TGTGCCACCACGCTGGACAGGGAGTCCCCGCAGTACTTC. Protein product: CATTLDRESPQYF.